These 13 T cell receptor beta chains originate from one sample sequenced in a study of cytotoxic CD8 clonotypes in ibrutinib-treated CLL. Sequencing used immunoSEQ multiplex PCR; TCRdb keeps in-frame clones, though not all of them. The sample contains roughly 200,000 clones, approximately 75% of which appear only once. The specimen comprised PBMCs, sampled after 12 months of ibrutinib treatment. The receptors derive from a human donor with chronic lymphocytic leukemia.

The V and J genes are TRBV28 and TRBJ2-7, with 12 positions matching TRBD2. The CDR3 totals 15 residues. V trimming: 2 bases; J trimming: 1 base; junction bases outside the gene matches: 0. Germline-derived CDR1 and CDR2 are MDHEN and SYDVKM. The CDR3 sequence: CASSLLAGGSYEQYF. The CDR3 coding sequence is TGTGCCAGCAGTTTACTAGCGGGAGGGTCCTACGAGCAGTACTTC.

The chain links TRBV11-2 to TRBJ2-4; D may be TRBD2 (5 bases). V was trimmed by 3 bases and J by 2 bases, leaving 8 bases between them. From germline, CDR1 is SGHAT and CDR2 FQNNGV. The CDR3 has 14 amino acids. The CDR3 region has the DNA TGTGCCAGCAGCTTTCGCGGGTCCAAAAACATTCAGTACTTC. Its translation is CASSFRGSKNIQYF.

V is TRBV19 and J is TRBJ2-1; D gene uncertain. CDR3 length: 13 residues. Germline V CDR1 and CDR2: LNHDA, SQIVND (reference sequence). V dropped 4 bases and J dropped 4 bases, with 8 bases sitting between them. The CDR3 reads CASSTQTYNEQFF. In DNA, the CDR3 is TGTGCCAGTAGTACCCAGACTTACAATGAGCAGTTCTTC.

CDR3 sequence: CASSLSSGTPLVEQFF. As DNA, the CDR3 is TGCGCCAGCAGCCTATCTAGCGGGACCCCTCTGGTTGAGCAGTTCTTC. This sequence joins TRBV5-1 and TRBJ2-1; 9 bases are a match to TRBD2. Looked up from germline, CDR1 is SGHRS and CDR2 is YFSETQ. The CDR3 consists of 16 residues. J was trimmed by 9 bases and V by 4 bases; bases with no gene match: 14.

This clone was picked up many times. This chain joins TRBV6-6 and TRBJ2-1; no clear D. Germline-derived CDR1 and CDR2 are MNHNY and SVGAGI (reference sequence). This CDR3 region has 14 residues. V was trimmed by 5 bases and J by 10 bases, leaving 18 bases between them. The CDR3: CASSTLNPAGEQFF. The CDR3 coding sequence is TGTGCCAGCAGTACCCTGAACCCTGCCGGGGAGCAGTTCTTC.

The rearrangement joins TRBV6-6 to TRBJ1-1; D not certain. This CDR3 contains 14 residues. Germline V gene sequence: CDR1 MNHNY, CDR2 SVGAGI (reference sequence). V was pared by 7 bases and J by 0 bases, with 12 bases between. The CDR3 reads CASKLSTLNTEAFF. The CDR3 bases are TGTGCCAGCAAGTTGAGTACCCTGAACACTGAAGCTTTCTTT.

The chain carries TRBV25-1 and TRBJ1-4; D might be TRBD1 (6 bases). The CDR3 contains 11 residues. The V end lost 6 bases, the J end lost 15 bases, and 14 bases lay between the germline ends. Germline CDR1 is MGHDK and CDR2 is SYGVNS. The CDR3 DNA reads TGTGCCAGCAGCGGACAGTGGGACGTGTTTTTT. This codes for CASSGQWDVFF.

This rearrangement joins TRBV5-6 to TRBJ2-1; tentative D call: TRBD2 (6 bases). The CDR3 extends over 16 amino acids. Trimming took 4 bases from V and 4 from J, leaving 18 bases between them. Germline lookup yields CDR1 SGHDT and CDR2 YYEEEE. The CDR3, as DNA: TGTGCCAGCAGCCCGGGGCTTAGCGGACCATACAATGAGCAGTTCTTC. The encoded protein is CASSPGLSGPYNEQFF.

This clone was seen a few times. The chain carries TRBV6-1 and TRBJ1-1, with D possibly matching TRBD1 (5 bases). V shed 6 bases and J shed 9 bases, with 14 bases lying between them. Per the germline V gene, CDR1 is MNHNS and CDR2 is SASEGT. This CDR3 region has 12 residues. The chain's CDR3 is CASSPGFFKAFF. The CDR3 nucleotides are TGTGCCAGCAGCCCAGGGTTCTTTAAAGCTTTCTTT.

The rearrangement uses TRBV29-1 and TRBJ2-5; 8 bases are a match to TRBD2. Germline V gene data show CDR1 as SQVTM and CDR2 as ANQGSEA. Unmatched junction bases numbered 20, after V lost 4 bases and J lost 4 bases. This CDR3 is 18 amino acids long. The CDR3 reads CSVVAGLGTPNTRETQYF. The CDR3 DNA follows: TGCAGCGTTGTTGCGGGACTAGGAACCCCAAACACGAGAGAGACCCAGTACTTC.

This clone showed up just a few times. The chain employs TRBV19 and TRBJ1-4; D is perhaps TRBD1 (5 bases). Per germline, CDR1 LNHDA and CDR2 SQIVND (reference sequence). The CDR3 loop spans 15 amino acids. V was trimmed by 7 bases and J by 7 bases, leaving 19 bases between them. The chain's CDR3 is CASTLPGVYGEKLFF. The CDR3 coding sequence is TGTGCCAGTACCTTACCGGGGGTATACGGTGAAAAACTGTTTTTT.

The chain combines TRBV27 with TRBJ2-1, with TRBD2 matching over 10 bases. Per the germline V gene, CDR1 is MNHEY and CDR2 is SMNVEV (reference sequence). V lost 8 bases, J lost 2 bases, and 6 bases stayed unmatched. This CDR3 region has 15 residues. This CDR3 is CASSKAGGPYNEQFF. CDR3 in DNA: TGTGCCAGCTCAAAAGCGGGGGGGCCCTACAATGAGCAGTTCTTC.

This clone was counted between two and nine times. The chain combines TRBV4-1 with TRBJ2-6; 8 nucleotides agree with TRBD1. Germline V gives CDR1 MGHRA, CDR2 YSYEKL. The CDR3 is 18 residues long. With 0 bases clipped from V and 2 bases from J, the junction kept 6 bases outside the gene matches. CDR3 DNA sequence: TGCGCCAGCAGCCAAGAACTGCAGGGGGCTACTGGGGCCAACGTCCTGACTTTC. It encodes CASSQELQGATGANVLTF.